This TCR beta chain was retrieved from a study of shared clonotypes between healthy human individuals. The overall study: The study enrolled two women and a few men aged 18 to 49.

Profiling relied on immunoSEQ multiplex PCR, and the TCRdb table lists in-frame clones only, not all of them. The sample consists of roughly 1,100,000 clones, around 74% of them appearing once. The CDR3 sequence is 13 residues long. Germline assignment: CDR1 LNHDA and CDR2 SQIVND (reference sequence). V lost 3 bases to trimming and J lost 5 bases, with 10 bases between them. The sample comprised memory CD4+ T cells sorted from blood. The subset here: CD45RA-negative fraction. This TCR derives from a man aged 18 to 35 in good health. The chain joins TRBV19 to TRBJ2-5; D uncertain. The CDR3 DNA reads as TGTGCCAGTAGTATGAGGCAGGCCGAGACCCAGTACTTC. It specifies CASSMRQAETQYF.